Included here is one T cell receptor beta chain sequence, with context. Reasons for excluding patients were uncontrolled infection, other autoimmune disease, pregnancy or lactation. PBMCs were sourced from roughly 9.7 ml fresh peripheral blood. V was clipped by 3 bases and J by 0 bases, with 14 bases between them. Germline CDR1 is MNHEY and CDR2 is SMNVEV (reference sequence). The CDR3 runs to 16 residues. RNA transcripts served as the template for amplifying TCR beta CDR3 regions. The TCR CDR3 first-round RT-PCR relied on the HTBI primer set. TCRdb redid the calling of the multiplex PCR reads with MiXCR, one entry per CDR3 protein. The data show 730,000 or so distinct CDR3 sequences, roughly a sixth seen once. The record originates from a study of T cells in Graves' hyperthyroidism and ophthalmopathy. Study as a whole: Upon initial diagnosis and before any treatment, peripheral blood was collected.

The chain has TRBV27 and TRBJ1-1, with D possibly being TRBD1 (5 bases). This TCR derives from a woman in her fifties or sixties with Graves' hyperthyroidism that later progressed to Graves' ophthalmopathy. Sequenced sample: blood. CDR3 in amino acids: CASSLATDTLNTEAFF. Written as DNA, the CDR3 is TGTGCCAGCAGTTTGGCGACGGACACCCTGAACACTGAAGCTTTCTTT.